This is a list of T cell receptor beta chains from one sample in a study of T cell clonotyping in hematopoietic cell transplantation. TCRdb's copy holds only in-frame clones and misses some; the assay was immunoSEQ multiplex PCR. This sample has roughly 50,000 clones, with approximately 90% found just once. Material: peripheral blood mononuclear cells, obtained before stem cell transplant. All receptors come from a man aged 55 to 70 with biphenotypic leukemia. Some clones in this sample may be carry-over from other donors' samples. Both conserved end residues are trimmed from each CDR3. D genes are given only for firm matches. Clone size is shown for a subset of rows, as once, few, many or a class of expanded clone.

>TRBV7-2|once|TRBD1
ASSFGQGTGNTIY
>TRBV4-2|NA|TRBD2
ASSQDGSGEHANTGELF
>TRBV30|NA|NA
AWSASYSTDTQY
>TRBV7-2|NA|TRBD2
ASSPSGRVYEQY
>TRBV11-2|NA|NA
ASSLGDLLSEQY
>TRBV7-9|few|TRBD2
ASEGTSSNEQF
>TRBV4-2|NA|NA
ASSSSLWGPNEKLF
>TRBV27|NA|TRBD2
ASSPSGTSYEQY
>TRBV28|NA|NA
ASSLGHQPQH
>TRBV29-1|NA|NA
SVWTANTEAF
>TRBV28|NA|NA
ASSLWGDTEAF
>TRBV7-2|NA|NA
ASRSVGGSSYEQY
>TRBV28|NA|NA
ASSSYPGVPGANVLT
>TRBV29-1|NA|TRBD1
SAKTGGTEAF
>TRBV27|NA|TRBD1
ASSLQDRGYGYT
>TRBV30|few|NA
AWKVWSDNTGELF
>TRBV27|NA|NA
ASSPRGAGTLAKNIQY
>TRBV28|NA|NA
ASCKGGEDEKLF
>TRBV2|NA|TRBD1
ASNTGGNYGYT
>TRBV19|NA|NA
ASSIGSGSGANVLT
>TRBV7-2|NA|NA
ASSSRGTALGYT
>TRBV5-1|NA|TRBD2
ASSLVAGVEQY
>TRBV12-5|once|NA
ASGPGPGNTEAF
>TRBV5-1|once|NA
ASSDQPSYEQY
>TRBV7-9|NA|NA
ASSFPGDEQY
>TRBV28|NA|NA
ASSSRQVAKNIQY
>TRBV29-1|NA|NA
SVGPLFLPGGYGYT
>TRBV5-1|NA|NA
ASSLSTITNTGELF
>TRBV5-1|NA|TRBD2
ASSLAPLAGGFYEQY